This T cell receptor (beta chain) was documented in a study of blood T cells in healthy people across ages. Sample-barcoded 5' priming and a J-beta primer mix drove a second PCR of about 6 to 12 cycles. TCRdb reprocessed the 5' RACE reads via MiXCR and lists one record per CDR3 protein. The table includes 550,000 to 800,000 distinct CDR3 sequences, around 32% detected once. This clonotype was found a few times. The antigen is unknown. Total RNA was extracted at no less than 6 micrograms per sample. Whole-study results and caveats: More naive CD4+ cells and higher diversity marked long-lived donors relative to aged donors. Age showed a roughly linear inverse relationship with TCR beta diversity per million T cells. Using unsorted PBMCs precluded a conclusive naive versus antigen-experienced comparison.

Per the germline V gene, CDR1 is MNHNS and CDR2 is SASEGT. The V end was cut by 6 bases, the J end by 2 bases, with 13 bases between. The CDR3 is 14 amino acids. The sample comprised blood. This chain joins TRBV6-1 and TRBJ1-2; D perhaps matches TRBD1 (6 bases). The clonotype originates from a woman aged 80 or older in good health. The DNA of the CDR3 is TGTGCCAGCAGGTGGGGACAAACAAACTATGGCTACACCTTC. Amino acid sequence: CASRWGQTNYGYTF.